The source of this T cell receptor (beta chain) is a study of technical replicates of blood from four donors. Sequencing was performed with immunoSEQ multiplex PCR; in TCRdb, only in-frame clones are kept and a portion is missing. Here the sample spans about 93,000 clones, around 96% being singletons. This clone has just one count. Trimming removed 2 bases from V and 5 bases from J; junction bases left unmatched: 3. The CDR3 runs 15 residues. Germline CDR1 MDHEN, CDR2 SYDVKM. The chain joins TRBV28 to TRBJ2-1, with 10 bases fitting TRBD2. The sequencing sample was made of T cells isolated from PBMCs. The receptor was derived from a human donor in good health. The CDR3 spells CASSLGGLANNEQFF. CDR3 in DNA: TGTGCCAGCAGTTTAGGGGGACTAGCGAACAATGAGCAGTTCTTC.